Shown below are 21 T cell receptor beta chains from a single sample sequenced in a study of brain T cells in children with intractable seizures. The repertoire was sequenced with immunoSEQ multiplex PCR; TCRdb's copy has only in-frame clones and lacks some. The table includes just under 65,000 clones, around 96% detected once. Here the sequenced sample was peripheral blood, taken at surgery. The source of these receptors is a boy in the first two years of life with focal cortical dysplasia and intractable seizures.

The V gene is TRBV10-1, the J gene TRBJ1-1; possibly TRBD1 for D (5 bases). Trimming shortened V by 5 bases and J by 7 bases, and 11 bases separated the two germline ends. Looked up from germline, CDR1 is WNHNN and CDR2 is SYGVQD (reference sequence). This CDR3 has 12 residues. Here the CDR3 DNA reads TGCGCCAGCAGTACCGGGACGGGTGAAGCTTTCTTT. Translation: CASSTGTGEAFF.

The V call is TRBV6-1, the J call TRBJ2-3; no clear D gene. The CDR3 runs to 14 residues. V gave up 7 bases and J gave up 0 bases, with 11 bases separating them. Germline CDR1 reads MNHNS; CDR2 reads SASEGT. The CDR3 is CASKAAASTDTQYF. The CDR3 DNA reads as TGTGCCAGCAAGGCGGCCGCTAGCACAGATACGCAGTATTTT.

The chain carries TRBV24-1 and TRBJ2-2; 7 positions agree with TRBD1. This CDR3 has 17 residues. V dropped 1 base and J dropped 6; count of bases not matched to a gene: 10. Germline V gene lookup returns CDR1 KGHDR and CDR2 SFDVKD. Written as DNA, the CDR3 is TGTGCCACCAGTGATTTTGAGGGGGCGTTTTTTTCCGGGGAGCTGTTTTTT. Translated: CATSDFEGAFFSGELFF.

This clone was found once. The chain joins TRBV11-2 to TRBJ2-7; TRBD1 is a possible D gene (5 bases). CDR1 and CDR2 from the germline V gene are SGHAT and FQNNGV. This CDR3 spans 15 amino acids. V lost 5 bases and J lost 0, with 14 bases in between. This chain's CDR3 is CASSHVQGSSYEQYF. The CDR3, as DNA: TGTGCCAGCAGCCATGTCCAGGGCAGCTCCTACGAGCAGTACTTC.

This clone came up once. The chain couples TRBV7-6 to TRBJ2-5; 10 bases line up with TRBD2. The germline V gene encodes CDR1 SGHVS and CDR2 FNYEAQ. This CDR3 has 16 residues. Losses at the gene ends were 5 bases for V and 0 bases for J; bases not matched to a gene: 6. CDR3 residues: CASSRRTSGHQETQYF. The CDR3 region has the DNA TGTGCCAGCAGCCGGCGGACTAGCGGTCACCAAGAGACCCAGTACTTC.

V usage is TRBV9 and J usage is TRBJ2-7; TRBD2 matches 10 bases. Trimming cost V 3 bases and J 12 bases; bases outside gene matches: 12. CDR1 and CDR2 (germline): SGDLS, YYNGEE. This CDR3 contains 14 residues. The CDR3 DNA sequence: TGTGCCAGCAGCGGCGGACTAGCGGTGGACGTCCGGTACTTC. Protein product: CASSGGLAVDVRYF.

The J gene is TRBJ1-2, the V gene TRBV7-9; 7 bases agree with TRBD1. The germline CDR1 and CDR2 sequences are SEHNR and FQNEAQ (reference sequence). With 5 bases clipped from V and 4 bases from J, the junction kept 13 bases outside the gene matches. The CDR3 is made up of 16 amino acids. CDR3 sequence reads: CASSNQTGARAYGYTF. CDR3 bases: TGTGCCAGCAGCAACCAAACAGGGGCTCGGGCCTATGGCTACACCTTC.

The rearrangement uses TRBV4-1 and TRBJ2-3, with 11 positions matching TRBD2. The length of the CDR3 is 18 residues. Per germline, CDR1 MGHRA and CDR2 YSYEKL. Losses at the gene ends were 0 bases for V and 0 bases for J; bases not matched to a gene: 5. CDR3 protein: CASSQERLAGPSTDTQYF. In DNA form, the CDR3 reads TGCGCCAGCAGCCAAGAAAGACTAGCGGGGCCAAGCACAGATACGCAGTATTTT.

This CDR3 is CASSYSVGSGANVLTF. The CDR3 DNA reads as TGTGCCAGCAGTTACTCGGTCGGGTCTGGGGCCAACGTCCTGACTTTC. The chain recombines TRBV6-2 or TRBV6-3 with TRBJ2-6; D is unresolved. The CDR3 has 16 residues. Trimming left V 0 bases short and J 1 base short, with 7 bases between. Germline CDR1 MNHEY, CDR2 SVGEGT.

This chain uses TRBV2 with TRBJ2-7; 8 bases are shared with TRBD1. CDR3 size: 15 residues. V trimming: 6 bases; J trimming: 0 bases; junction bases outside the gene matches: 7. The germline gives CDR1 SNHLY, CDR2 FYNNEI. CDR3 protein: CASSRKGQASYEQYF. The CDR3 DNA follows: TGTGCCAGCAGCAGAAAGGGACAGGCCTCCTACGAGCAGTACTTC.

This sequence joins TRBV27 and TRBJ1-2; TRBD1 matches 7 bases. V dropped 7 bases and J dropped 7; count of bases not matched to a gene: 9. Per the germline V gene, CDR1 is MNHEY and CDR2 is SMNVEV (reference sequence). CDR3 length: 13 residues. Here the CDR3 DNA reads TGTGCCAGCAAGCTTACAGGGGATAGTGGCTACACCTTC. Translation gives CASKLTGDSGYTF.

The V call is TRBV19, the J call TRBJ2-7; 8 bases are shared with TRBD1. From germline, CDR1 is LNHDA and CDR2 SQIVND (reference sequence). The V and J ends lost 5 bases and 5 bases, in that order; junction bases with no gene match: 8. This CDR3 region has 14 residues. The CDR3 here is CASSPTGVLDEQYF. Here the CDR3 DNA reads TGTGCCAGTAGTCCGACAGGGGTTTTGGACGAGCAGTACTTC.

V is TRBV4-1 and J is TRBJ2-3, with 14 bases matching TRBD2. The CDR3 has 19 amino acids. Germline CDR1 reads MGHRA; CDR2 reads YSYEKL. The V gene end was trimmed by 0 bases and the J gene end by 4 bases; junction bases not matched to a gene: 9. CDR3 nucleotide sequence: TGCGCCAGCAGCCAAGAGTGGACTAGCGGGGGGCTGCGCGCAGATACGCAGTATTTT. Its translation: CASSQEWTSGGLRADTQYF.

For the CDR3, the DNA is TGTGCCAGTAGTCCTACCCCTGGGACAGGGTTAGGCTATGGCTACACCTTC. The encoded protein is CASSPTPGTGLGYGYTF. This rearrangement joins TRBV19 to TRBJ1-2; 9 nucleotides agree with TRBD1. J gave up 4 bases and V 5 bases, and 14 bases lay outside the gene matches. CDR3 length equals 17 residues. The V gene's germline CDR1 is LNHDA and CDR2 SQIVND (reference sequence).

The CDR3 protein is CASSTNRGNTEAFF. CDR3 nucleotides: TGCGCCAGCAGTACGAACAGGGGGAACACTGAAGCTTTCTTT. This chain links TRBV10-1 with TRBJ1-1; TRBD1 aligns across 7 bases. Germline CDR1 WNHNN, CDR2 SYGVQD (reference sequence). V trimming: 5 bases; J trimming: 1 base; junction bases outside the gene matches: 4. CDR3 size: 14 residues.

This clone was seen only a few times. Here the CDR3 reads CASSLGLGQGLLAKNIQYF. CDR3 nucleotide sequence: TGTGCCAGCAGCTTAGGTCTCGGACAAGGACTCTTAGCCAAAAACATTCAGTACTTC. The V gene is TRBV7-9, the J gene TRBJ2-4, with D perhaps given as TRBD1 or TRBD2 (5 bases each). Germline CDR1 SEHNR, CDR2 FQNEAQ (reference sequence). The ends were cut back, 1 base at V and 0 bases at J, with 19 bases in the middle. CDR3 length: 19 amino acids.

The genes are TRBV19 and TRBJ2-2; no clear D gene. This CDR3 has 13 residues. Trimming took off 7 bases at V and 0 bases at J, with 6 bases between the two ends. The V gene's germline CDR1 is LNHDA and CDR2 SQIVND (reference sequence). Here the CDR3 reads CASITANTGELFF. The CDR3 bases are TGTGCCAGTATTACGGCGAACACCGGGGAGCTGTTTTTT.

This clone showed up just once. This chain connects TRBV5-1 to TRBJ1-6; D is uncertain. The CDR3 has 16 residues. Deletions cut 0 bases from V and 1 base from J, with 8 bases between. Germline loops: CDR1 SGHRS, CDR2 YFSETQ. The CDR3 reads CASSLGPVSYNSPLHF. CDR3 nucleotides: TGCGCCAGCAGCTTGGGGCCGGTGTCCTATAATTCACCCCTCCACTTT.

The rearrangement uses TRBV4-3 and TRBJ1-6; a weak D match, TRBD1 (5 bases). Germline-derived CDR1 and CDR2 are LGHNA and YSLEER. The V and J ends lost 2 bases and 8 bases respectively, with 16 bases between them. CDR3 length equals 16 residues. The CDR3 sequence is CASSQSPRGIDSPLHF. CDR3 DNA sequence: TGCGCCAGCAGCCAATCTCCGCGGGGGATCGATTCACCCCTCCACTTT.

The chain links TRBV6-5 to TRBJ1-1; D is ambiguous. V was trimmed by 0 bases and J by 5 bases, leaving 10 bases between them. The CDR3 is made up of 14 amino acids. Germline V lookup: CDR1 MNHEY, CDR2 SVGAGI. CDR3 sequence (DNA): TGTGCCAGCAGTTACTCGAGTAGGCGTACTGAAGCTTTCTTT. This translates into CASSYSSRRTEAFF.

The chain links TRBV20-1 to TRBJ2-1, with TRBD2 matching 13 bases. After removal of 3 bases from V and 4 bases from J, the junction contained 6 bases not matched to a gene. Per the germline V gene, CDR1 is DFQATT and CDR2 is SNEGSKA (reference sequence). The CDR3 length is 16 residues. The CDR3 sequence: CSASWGLAGSYNEQFF. The CDR3, as DNA: TGCAGTGCTAGTTGGGGACTAGCGGGATCATACAATGAGCAGTTCTTC.